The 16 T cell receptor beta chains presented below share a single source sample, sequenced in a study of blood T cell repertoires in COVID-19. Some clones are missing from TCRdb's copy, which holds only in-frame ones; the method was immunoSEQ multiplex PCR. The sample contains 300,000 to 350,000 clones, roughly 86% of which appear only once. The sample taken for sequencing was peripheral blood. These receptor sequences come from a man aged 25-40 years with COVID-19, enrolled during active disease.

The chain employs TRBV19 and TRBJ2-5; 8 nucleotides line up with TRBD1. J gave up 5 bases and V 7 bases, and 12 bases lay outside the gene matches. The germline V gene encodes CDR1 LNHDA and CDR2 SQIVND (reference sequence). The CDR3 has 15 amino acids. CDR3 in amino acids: CASTLNPGGYETQYF. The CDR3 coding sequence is TGTGCCAGTACCCTAAACCCAGGGGGCTATGAGACCCAGTACTTC.

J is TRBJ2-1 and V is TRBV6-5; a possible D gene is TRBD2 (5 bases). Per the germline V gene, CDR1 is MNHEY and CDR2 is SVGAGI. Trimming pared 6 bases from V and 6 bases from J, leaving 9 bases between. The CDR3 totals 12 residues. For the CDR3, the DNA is TGTGCCAGCAGACGGGAAGGCAATGAGCAGTTCTTC. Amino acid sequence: CASRREGNEQFF.

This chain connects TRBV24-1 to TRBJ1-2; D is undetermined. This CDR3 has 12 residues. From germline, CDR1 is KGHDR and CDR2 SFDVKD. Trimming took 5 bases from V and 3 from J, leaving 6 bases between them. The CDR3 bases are TGTGCCACCAGTGGCGCTCACTATGGCTACACCTTC. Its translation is CATSGAHYGYTF.

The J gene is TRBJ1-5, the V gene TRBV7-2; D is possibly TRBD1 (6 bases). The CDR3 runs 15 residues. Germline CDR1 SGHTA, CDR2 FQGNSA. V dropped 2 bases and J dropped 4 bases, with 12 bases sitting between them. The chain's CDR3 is CASSLSAGVNQPQHF. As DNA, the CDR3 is TGTGCCAGCAGCTTAAGCGCAGGGGTGAATCAGCCCCAGCATTTT.

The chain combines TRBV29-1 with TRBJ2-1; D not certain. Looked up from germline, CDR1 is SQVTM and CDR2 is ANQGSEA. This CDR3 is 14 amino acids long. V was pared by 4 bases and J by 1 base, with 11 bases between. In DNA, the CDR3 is TGCAGCGTTGTTAGGAGTACTTCCTACAATGAGCAGTTCTTC. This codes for CSVVRSTSYNEQFF.

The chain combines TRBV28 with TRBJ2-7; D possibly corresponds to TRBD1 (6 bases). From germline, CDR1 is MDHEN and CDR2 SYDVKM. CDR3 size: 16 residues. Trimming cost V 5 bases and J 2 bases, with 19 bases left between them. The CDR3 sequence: CASSLPTGPKPYEQYF. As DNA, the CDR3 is TGTGCCAGCAGTCTCCCAACAGGGCCTAAACCCTACGAGCAGTACTTC.

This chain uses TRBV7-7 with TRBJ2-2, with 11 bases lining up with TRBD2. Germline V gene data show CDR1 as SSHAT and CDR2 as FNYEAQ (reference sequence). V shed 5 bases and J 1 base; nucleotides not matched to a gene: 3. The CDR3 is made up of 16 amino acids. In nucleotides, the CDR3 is TGTGCCAGCAGCCTCCTAGCGGGGGGGAACACCGGGGAGCTGTTTTTT. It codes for CASSLLAGGNTGELFF.

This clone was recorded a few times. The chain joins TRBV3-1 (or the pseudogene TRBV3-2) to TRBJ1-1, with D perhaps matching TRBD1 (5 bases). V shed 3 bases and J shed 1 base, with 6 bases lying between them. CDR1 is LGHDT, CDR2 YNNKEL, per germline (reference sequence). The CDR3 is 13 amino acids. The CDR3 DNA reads TGTGCCAGCAGCCACGGGGGGAACACTGAAGCTTTCTTT. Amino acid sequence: CASSHGGNTEAFF.

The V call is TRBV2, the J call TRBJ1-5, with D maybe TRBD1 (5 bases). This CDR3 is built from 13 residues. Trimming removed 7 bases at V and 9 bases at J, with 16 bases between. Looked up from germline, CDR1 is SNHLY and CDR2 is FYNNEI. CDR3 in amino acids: CASNTGNQGPQHF. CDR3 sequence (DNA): TGTGCCAGCAATACTGGGAATCAGGGGCCCCAGCATTTT.

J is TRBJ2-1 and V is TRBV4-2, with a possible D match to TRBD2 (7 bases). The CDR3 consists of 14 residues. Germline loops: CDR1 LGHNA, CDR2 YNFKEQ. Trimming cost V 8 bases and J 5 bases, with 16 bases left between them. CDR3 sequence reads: CASGSGEGDNEQFF. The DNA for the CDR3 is TGTGCCAGCGGCTCGGGGGAGGGGGACAATGAGCAGTTCTTC.

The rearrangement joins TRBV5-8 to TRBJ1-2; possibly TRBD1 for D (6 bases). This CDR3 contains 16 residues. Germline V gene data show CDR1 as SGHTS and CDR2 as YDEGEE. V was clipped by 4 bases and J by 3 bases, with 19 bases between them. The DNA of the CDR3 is TGTGCCAGCAGCGACCACCTACGGGACAACTACTATGGCTACACCTTC. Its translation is CASSDHLRDNYYGYTF.

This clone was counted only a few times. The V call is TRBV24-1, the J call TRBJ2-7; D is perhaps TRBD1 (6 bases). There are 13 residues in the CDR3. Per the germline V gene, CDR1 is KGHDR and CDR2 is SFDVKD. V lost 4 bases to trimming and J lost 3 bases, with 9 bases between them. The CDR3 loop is CATSDQDSYEQYF. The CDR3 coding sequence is TGTGCCACCAGTGACCAGGACAGCTACGAGCAGTACTTC.

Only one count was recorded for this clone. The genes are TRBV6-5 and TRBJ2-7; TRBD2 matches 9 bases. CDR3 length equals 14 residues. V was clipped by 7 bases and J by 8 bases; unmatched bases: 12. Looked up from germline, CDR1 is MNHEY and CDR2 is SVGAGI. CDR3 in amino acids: CASTHGREGPKQYF. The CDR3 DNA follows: TGTGCCAGCACCCACGGGCGGGAGGGCCCTAAGCAGTACTTC.

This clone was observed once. CDR3 sequence reads: CASSIGSGAEAFF. The CDR3, as DNA: TGTGCCAGCAGTATCGGATCAGGGGCTGAAGCTTTCTTT. The rearrangement links TRBV7-9 to TRBJ1-1; a possible D gene is TRBD1 (6 bases). The ends were cut back, 6 bases at V and 6 bases at J, with 14 bases in the middle. The germline gives CDR1 SEHNR, CDR2 FQNEAQ (reference sequence). The CDR3 is made up of 13 amino acids.

CDR3 residues: CASSPPDRPYNEQFF. CDR3 in DNA: TGTGCCAGCAGTCCGCCGGACAGACCTTACAATGAGCAGTTCTTC. The rearrangement joins TRBV28 to TRBJ2-1; TRBD1 might be the D (6 bases). Germline loops: CDR1 MDHEN, CDR2 SYDVKM. The V gene lost 5 bases and the J gene lost 4 bases, with 15 bases spanning the gap. The CDR3 has 15 residues.

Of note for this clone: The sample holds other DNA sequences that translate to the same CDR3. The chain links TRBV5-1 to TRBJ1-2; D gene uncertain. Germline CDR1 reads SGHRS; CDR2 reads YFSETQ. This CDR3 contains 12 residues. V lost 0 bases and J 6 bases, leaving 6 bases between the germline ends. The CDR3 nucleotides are TGCGCCAGCAGCTTGGGCGGGGATGGCTACACCTTC. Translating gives CASSLGGDGYTF.